Listed below are T cell receptor beta chains from one sample, sequenced in a study of blood T cells in healthy people across ages. MiXCR was run by TCRdb on the 5' RACE reads, yielding one entry per CDR3 protein. The sample lists about 1,500,000 distinct CDR3 sequences, 42% occurring once. Sequencing used blood. These receptors came from a young woman in good health. The CDR3 runs from the conserved cysteine through the conserved F or W. A D gene is named only where the DNA matches it firmly. Expanded clones get a size class; other rows say once, few or many, or leave the size out.

j_gene: TRBJ2-5; d_gene: TRBD1; abundance: NA; v_gene: TRBV20-1; len: 11; CDR3nt: TGCAGTGCTACTCAGGGGGATGAGCAGTACTTC; CDR3aa: CSATQGDEQYF
j_gene: TRBJ1-1; d_gene: NA; abundance: NA; v_gene: TRBV7-9; len: 13; CDR3nt: TGTGCCAGCACTGGCCCGGCGAACACTGAAGCTTTCTTT; CDR3aa: CASTGPANTEAFF
j_gene: TRBJ1-1; d_gene: TRBD1; abundance: NA; v_gene: TRBV6-1; len: 16; CDR3nt: TGTGCCAGCACCATCGCTTGGGGACAGGTGAACACTGAAGCTTTCTTT; CDR3aa: CASTIAWGQVNTEAFF
j_gene: TRBJ1-1; d_gene: NA; abundance: NA; v_gene: TRBV28; len: 14; CDR3nt: TGTGCCAGCCACCTCGGACTGATGAACACTGAAGCTTTCTTT; CDR3aa: CASHLGLMNTEAFF
j_gene: TRBJ1-1; d_gene: NA; abundance: NA; v_gene: TRBV27; len: 12; CDR3nt: TGTGCCAGTCGGTCGGGAGACACTGAAGCTTTCTTT; CDR3aa: CASRSGDTEAFF
j_gene: TRBJ2-1; d_gene: NA; abundance: NA; v_gene: TRBV10-3; len: 15; CDR3nt: TGTGCCATCGAGGAGGAGCCCTCAGTAAACAATGAGCAGTTCTTC; CDR3aa: CAIEEEPSVNNEQFF
j_gene: TRBJ2-7; d_gene: NA; abundance: NA; v_gene: TRBV6-1; len: 16; CDR3nt: TGTGCCAGCAGTGAGGCGTCAGAGGGGTTAGGTTACGAGCAGTACTTC; CDR3aa: CASSEASEGLGYEQYF
j_gene: TRBJ2-1; d_gene: NA; abundance: NA; v_gene: TRBV6-5; len: 14; CDR3nt: TGTGCCAGCAGTTACGGGAATGGGCTCAATAAGCAGTTCTTC; CDR3aa: CASSYGNGLNKQFF
j_gene: TRBJ2-3; d_gene: NA; abundance: NA; v_gene: TRBV14; len: 11; CDR3nt: TGTGCCAGCAGCCAAGCTTTATCGCAGTATTTT; CDR3aa: CASSQALSQYF
j_gene: TRBJ2-4; d_gene: NA; abundance: NA; v_gene: TRBV20-1; len: 14; CDR3nt: TGCAGTGCTAGTCCAGATCCAGCCAAAAACATTCAGTACTTC; CDR3aa: CSASPDPAKNIQYF
j_gene: TRBJ2-7; d_gene: NA; abundance: few; v_gene: TRBV3-1; len: 12; CDR3nt: TGTGCCAGCAGCCAACGTGTAGCCGAGCAGTACTTC; CDR3aa: CASSQRVAEQYF
j_gene: TRBJ2-7; d_gene: NA; abundance: NA; v_gene: TRBV2; len: 10; CDR3nt: TGTGCCAGCGGGGAAGGCGAGCAGTACTTC; CDR3aa: CASGEGEQYF
j_gene: TRBJ2-7; d_gene: TRBD1; abundance: NA; v_gene: TRBV12-3/TRBV12-4; len: 15; CDR3nt: TGTGCCAGCAGCCTCACCGGACAGGGGTCGGGCGAGCAGTACTTC; CDR3aa: CASSLTGQGSGEQYF
j_gene: TRBJ1-2; d_gene: NA; abundance: NA; v_gene: TRBV7-9; len: 13; CDR3nt: TGTGCCAGCAGCTTTGACAGTTTCTATGGCTACACCTTC; CDR3aa: CASSFDSFYGYTF
j_gene: TRBJ2-1; d_gene: TRBD2; abundance: NA; v_gene: TRBV20-1; len: 17; CDR3nt: TGCAGTGCTAGAGATCGGGCTAGCGGGAGCTCCTACAATGAGCAGTTCTTC; CDR3aa: CSARDRASGSSYNEQFF
j_gene: TRBJ1-1; d_gene: NA; abundance: few; v_gene: TRBV25-1; len: 13; CDR3nt: TGTGCCAGCAGTGAAAGTAGCGTGGCTGAAGCTTTCTTT; CDR3aa: CASSESSVAEAFF
j_gene: TRBJ2-1; d_gene: TRBD2; abundance: NA; v_gene: TRBV11-2; len: 14; CDR3nt: TGTGCCAGCAGCTTAGGGCTAGCGGGATGGGCGCAGTTCTTC; CDR3aa: CASSLGLAGWAQFF
j_gene: TRBJ2-1; d_gene: NA; abundance: NA; v_gene: TRBV3-1; len: 17; CDR3nt: TGTGCCAGCAGCCAATATTTCGATAGCGGCGACTACAATGAGCAGTTCTTC; CDR3aa: CASSQYFDSGDYNEQFF
j_gene: TRBJ2-7; d_gene: NA; abundance: few; v_gene: TRBV11-2; len: 16; CDR3nt: TGTGCCAGCAGCTTGTGGGGAATAGCTGTAGACTACGAGCAGTACTTC; CDR3aa: CASSLWGIAVDYEQYF
j_gene: TRBJ1-5; d_gene: NA; abundance: NA; v_gene: TRBV15; len: 13; CDR3nt: TGTGCCACCAGCAGAGATAAAAATCAGCCCCAGCATTTT; CDR3aa: CATSRDKNQPQHF
j_gene: TRBJ2-2; d_gene: NA; abundance: few; v_gene: TRBV20-1; len: 15; CDR3nt: TGCGGCGTCCCGGAGGGGACTGGGAACACCGGGGAGCTGTTTTTT; CDR3aa: CGVPEGTGNTGELFF
j_gene: TRBJ2-6; d_gene: NA; abundance: once; v_gene: TRBV27; len: 18; CDR3nt: TGTGCCAGCAGTTGCTGGGACGGCGACTACTCTGGGGCCAACGTCCTGACTTTC; CDR3aa: CASSCWDGDYSGANVLTF
j_gene: TRBJ1-5; d_gene: NA; abundance: few; v_gene: TRBV20-1; len: 13; CDR3nt: TGCAGTGCCCAGAGTCCGGGGAATCAGCCCCAGCATTTT; CDR3aa: CSAQSPGNQPQHF
j_gene: TRBJ1-2; d_gene: NA; abundance: NA; v_gene: TRBV6-5; len: 14; CDR3nt: TGTGCCAGCAGTTATATGGCGGCGAACTATGGCTACACCTTC; CDR3aa: CASSYMAANYGYTF
j_gene: TRBJ2-1; d_gene: TRBD1; abundance: NA; v_gene: TRBV7-9; len: 18; CDR3nt: TGTGCCAGCAGCTCGACAGGGGTTAAAGAACGAACCCTGACTGAGCAGTTCTTC; CDR3aa: CASSSTGVKERTLTEQFF
j_gene: TRBJ2-5; d_gene: NA; abundance: NA; v_gene: TRBV5-1; len: 15; CDR3nt: TGCGCCAGCAGCTTTTTCTCACTGGACGAAGAGACCCAGTACTTC; CDR3aa: CASSFFSLDEETQYF
j_gene: TRBJ2-3; d_gene: NA; abundance: few; v_gene: TRBV7-8; len: 15; CDR3nt: TGTGCCAGCAGCCTAGGTGCTAGATATTCAGATACGCAGTATTTT; CDR3aa: CASSLGARYSDTQYF